The 13 T cell receptor beta chains below all came from one sample that was sequenced in a study of human T cells and chemical hapten exposure. Specified time point: pre-sensitization, week 0. Treatment indicated: therapeutic diphenylcyclopropenone sensitization with weekly scalp DPC. TCRdb redid the calling of the RACE reads with MiXCR, one entry per CDR3 protein. The table lists roughly 380,000 distinct CDR3 sequences, approximately 5.1% of them singletons. Sequenced material: whole blood, taken in connection with sensitization to the hapten diphenylcyclopropenone (DPC). Every receptor here comes from a woman in her forties or fifties with alopecia areata. Some clones in this sample may be carry-over from other donors' samples.

The sample holds many counts of this clonotype. CDR3 DNA: TGTGCCAGCAGTCAGTTGGGGGATTGGAATCAGCCCCAGCATTTT. The encoded protein is CASSQLGDWNQPQHF. V and J are TRBV7-9 and TRBJ1-5, with D perhaps matching TRBD1 (5 bases). CDR1 and CDR2 (germline): SEHNR, FQNEAQ (reference sequence). The CDR3 consists of 15 residues. Trimming stripped 6 bases from V and 4 bases from J, with 16 bases between.

At least ten counts were recorded for this clonotype. This chain connects TRBV9 to TRBJ2-3, with no clear D. V was cut by 0 bases and J by 1 base, with 6 bases left in between. Germline CDR1 SGDLS, CDR2 YYNGEE. The CDR3 extends over 14 amino acids. The CDR3 protein is CASSVGVGTDTQYF. CDR3 sequence (DNA): TGTGCCAGCAGCGTAGGGGTCGGCACAGATACGCAGTATTTT.

This clonotype has a count of ten or more. The chain uses TRBV10-3 and TRBJ2-3; no definite D call. V lost 0 bases and J lost 5, with 24 bases in between. This CDR3 has 19 residues. Germline V gives CDR1 ENHRY, CDR2 SYGVKD. The CDR3 DNA is TGTGCCATCAGTGAGTCTAGTATAGGCCAGGCGGCGAGTGGAGATACGCAGTATTTT. This gives the protein CAISESSIGQAASGDTQYF.

This clonotype was counted many times. The chain links TRBV19 to TRBJ2-2, with 8 bases aligning to TRBD1. V was clipped by 4 bases and J by 6 bases; unmatched bases: 7. CDR1 and CDR2 from the germline V gene are LNHDA and SQIVND (reference sequence). This CDR3 spans 15 amino acids. The CDR3 DNA reads TGTGCCAGTAGTACCGGACAGGGCGCGGCCGGGGAGCTGTTTTTT. Protein product: CASSTGQGAAGELFF. The full variable domain, rest sourced from reference TRBV19 and TRBJ2-2, is DGGITQSPKYLFRKEGQNVTLSCEQNLNHDAMYWYRQDPGQGLRLIYYSQIVNDFQKGDIAEGYSVSREKKESFPLTVTSAQKNPTAFYLCASSTGQGAAGELFFGEGSRLTVL.

CDR3 bases: TGCAGTGCTAGAGGGGCAGGGGATGAAAAACTGTTTTTT. This encodes CSARGAGDEKLFF. The V and J genes are TRBV20-1 and TRBJ1-4, with a weak D call TRBD1 (6 bases). Germline CDR1 and CDR2: DFQATT and SNEGSKA (reference sequence). This CDR3 comprises 13 residues. With 1 base removed from V and 6 bases from J, the gap between germline ends came to 9 bases.

This clonotype occurred a few times. The J gene is TRBJ2-5, the V gene TRBV4-1; 8 bases are a match to TRBD1. The CDR3 has 15 residues. V trimming: 1 base; J trimming: 5 bases; junction bases outside the gene matches: 6. Germline lookup yields CDR1 MGHRA and CDR2 YSYEKL. CDR3 DNA: TGCGCCAGCAGCCAAGGAACGGACAGGGTTGAGACCCAGTACTTC. Residues: CASSQGTDRVETQYF.

This clonotype was detected only a few times. The chain couples TRBV6-2 or TRBV6-3 to TRBJ2-1; 7 nucleotides match TRBD1. The germline V gene has CDR1 MNHEY and CDR2 SVGEGT. The trim removed 3 bases at V and 2 bases at J, leaving 4 bases unmatched. The CDR3 is made up of 15 amino acids. This CDR3 reads CASSYNQGAYNEQFF. CDR3 in DNA: TGTGCCAGCAGTTATAATCAGGGGGCCTACAATGAGCAGTTCTTC.

The rearrangement uses TRBV6-7 and TRBJ2-3; 13 bases agree with TRBD2. TRBV6-7 counts as an open reading frame of uncertain function. The CDR3 covers 17 residues. The V gene end was trimmed by 2 bases and the J gene end by 1 base; junction bases not matched to a gene: 3. This chain's CDR3 is CASSYPGTSGGTDTQYF. CDR3 nucleotides: TGTGCCAGCAGTTACCCTGGGACTAGCGGGGGCACAGATACGCAGTATTTT.

This chain joins TRBV4-2 and TRBJ2-3; TRBD2 matches 7 bases. Losses at the gene ends were 1 base for V and 1 base for J; bases not matched to a gene: 5. CDR1 and CDR2 from the germline V gene are LGHNA and YNFKEQ. The CDR3 is made up of 16 amino acids. Here the CDR3 reads CASSQAGGGGTDTQYF. DNA for the CDR3: TGTGCCAGCAGCCAAGCGGGGGGAGGCGGCACAGATACGCAGTATTTT.

This chain uses TRBV10-3 with TRBJ2-7; D gene ambiguous. CDR1 is ENHRY, CDR2 SYGVKD, per germline. V was trimmed by 0 bases and J by 5 bases, leaving 8 bases between them. The CDR3 sequence is 13 residues long. CDR3 residues: CAISESSENEQYF. CDR3 coding DNA: TGTGCCATCAGTGAGTCATCCGAGAACGAGCAGTACTTC.

This clonotype was seen more than once but under ten times. This chain connects TRBV6-2 or TRBV6-3 to TRBJ2-7, with D perhaps matching TRBD2 (5 bases). The CDR3 covers 14 residues. The ends were cut back, 3 bases at V and 3 bases at J, with 12 bases in the middle. Germline V CDR1 and CDR2: MNHEY, SVGEGT. CDR3 loop: CASSYGLEDYEQYF. In nucleotides, the CDR3 is TGTGCCAGCAGTTATGGGCTGGAGGACTACGAGCAGTACTTC.

This clonotype was recorded at least ten times. The V call is TRBV6-5, the J call TRBJ2-2; D is undetermined. Germline V lookup: CDR1 MNHEY, CDR2 SVGAGI. V lost 3 bases and J 4 bases, leaving 15 bases between the germline ends. The CDR3 spans 16 residues. CDR3 nucleotides: TGTGCCAGCAGTTATTTCGGCCAACCCCCCACCGGGGAGCTGTTTTTT. Residues: CASSYFGQPPTGELFF.

This clonotype came up a few times. The rearrangement links TRBV6-2 or TRBV6-3 to TRBJ1-1; a weak D match, TRBD1 (5 bases). The germline V gene has CDR1 MNHEY and CDR2 SVGEGT. Between the trimmed V and J ends, which lost 0 bases and 3 bases, there was a span of 17 bases. CDR3 size: 17 residues. In DNA form, the CDR3 reads TGTGCCAGCAGTTACTCGCCAGGGAAGGGCGTGGACACTGAAGCTTTCTTT. This gives the protein CASSYSPGKGVDTEAFF.